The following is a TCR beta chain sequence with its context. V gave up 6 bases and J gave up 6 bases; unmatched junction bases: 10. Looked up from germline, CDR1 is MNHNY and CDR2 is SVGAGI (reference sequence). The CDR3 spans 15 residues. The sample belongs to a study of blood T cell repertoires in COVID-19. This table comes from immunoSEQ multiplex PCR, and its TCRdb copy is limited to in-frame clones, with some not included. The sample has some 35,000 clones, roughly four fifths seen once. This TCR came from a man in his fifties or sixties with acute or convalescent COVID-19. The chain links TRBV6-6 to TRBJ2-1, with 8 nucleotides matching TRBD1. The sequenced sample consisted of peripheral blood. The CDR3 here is CASSHGQGMANEQFF. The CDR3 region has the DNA TGTGCCAGCAGCCACGGACAGGGAATGGCCAATGAGCAGTTCTTC.